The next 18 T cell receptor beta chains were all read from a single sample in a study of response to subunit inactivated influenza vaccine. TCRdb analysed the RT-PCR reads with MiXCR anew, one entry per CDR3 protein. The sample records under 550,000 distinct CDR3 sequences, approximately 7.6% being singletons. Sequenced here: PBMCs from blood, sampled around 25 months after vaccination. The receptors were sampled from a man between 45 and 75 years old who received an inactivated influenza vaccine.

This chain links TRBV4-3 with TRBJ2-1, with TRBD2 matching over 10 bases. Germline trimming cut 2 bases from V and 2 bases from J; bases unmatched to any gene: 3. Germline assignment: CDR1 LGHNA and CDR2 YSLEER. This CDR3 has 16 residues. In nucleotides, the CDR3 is TGCGCCAGCAGCCAATGGACTAGCGGAACCTACAATGAGCAGTTCTTC. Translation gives CASSQWTSGTYNEQFF.

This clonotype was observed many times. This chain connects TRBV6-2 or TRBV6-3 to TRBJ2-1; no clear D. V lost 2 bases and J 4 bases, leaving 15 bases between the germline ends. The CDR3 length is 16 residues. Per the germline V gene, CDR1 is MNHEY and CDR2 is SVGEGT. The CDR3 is CASSYPKGSAYNEQFF. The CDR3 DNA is TGTGCCAGCAGTTACCCCAAAGGGTCGGCATACAATGAGCAGTTCTTC.

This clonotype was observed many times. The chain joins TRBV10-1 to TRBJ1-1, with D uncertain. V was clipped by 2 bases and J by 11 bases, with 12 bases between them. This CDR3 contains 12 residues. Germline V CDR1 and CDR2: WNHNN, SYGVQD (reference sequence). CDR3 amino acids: CASSEPRGLAFF. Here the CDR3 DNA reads TGCGCCAGCAGTGAGCCCAGAGGGTTGGCTTTCTTT.

The CDR3 coding sequence is TGTGCCAGCAGTACCGGGACAGGGGCCAACACCGGGGAGCTGTTTTTT. Its translation: CASSTGTGANTGELFF. The rearrangement joins TRBV6-2 or TRBV6-3 to TRBJ2-2; 10 bases line up with TRBD1. With 5 bases clipped from V and 2 bases from J, the junction kept 5 bases outside the gene matches. This CDR3 has 16 amino acids. Germline V gene data show CDR1 as MNHEY and CDR2 as SVGEGT.

DNA for the CDR3: TGTGCCAGCAGCCAGGCGTCGGCGAGCTATAGCAATCAGCCCCAGCATTTT. Translated: CASSQASASYSNQPQHF. V gene TRBV4-2 combines with J gene TRBJ1-5, with no clear D. Germline lookup yields CDR1 LGHNA and CDR2 YNFKEQ. This CDR3 is 17 amino acids long. V lost 3 bases and J 0 bases, leaving 15 bases between the germline ends.

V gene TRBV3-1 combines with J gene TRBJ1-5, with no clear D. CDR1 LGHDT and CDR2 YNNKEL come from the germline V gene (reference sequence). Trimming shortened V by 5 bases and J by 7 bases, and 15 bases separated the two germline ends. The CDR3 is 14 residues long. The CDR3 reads CASSAGEGKQPQHF. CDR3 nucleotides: TGTGCCAGCAGCGCCGGGGAGGGTAAGCAGCCCCAGCATTTT.

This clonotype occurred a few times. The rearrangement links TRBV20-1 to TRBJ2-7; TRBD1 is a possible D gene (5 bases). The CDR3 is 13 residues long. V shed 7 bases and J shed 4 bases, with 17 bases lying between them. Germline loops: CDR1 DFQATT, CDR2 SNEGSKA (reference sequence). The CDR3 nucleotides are TGCAGTGGTGGGAAAGGGCCAGGGTACGAGCAGTACTTC. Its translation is CSGGKGPGYEQYF.

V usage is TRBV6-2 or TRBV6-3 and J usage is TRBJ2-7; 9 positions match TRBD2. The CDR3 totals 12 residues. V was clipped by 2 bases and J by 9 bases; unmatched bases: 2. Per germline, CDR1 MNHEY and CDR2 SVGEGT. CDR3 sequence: CASSYERGAQYF. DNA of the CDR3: TGTGCCAGCAGTTACGAGCGGGGGGCGCAGTACTTC.

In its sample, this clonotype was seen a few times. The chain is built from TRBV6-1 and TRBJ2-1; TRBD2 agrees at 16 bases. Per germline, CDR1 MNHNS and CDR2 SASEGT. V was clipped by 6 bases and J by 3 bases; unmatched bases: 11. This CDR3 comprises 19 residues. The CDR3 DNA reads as TGTGCCAGCAGAGGGACTAGCGGGAGGGCCGTTGAGGGCTACAATGAGCAGTTCTTC. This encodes CASRGTSGRAVEGYNEQFF.

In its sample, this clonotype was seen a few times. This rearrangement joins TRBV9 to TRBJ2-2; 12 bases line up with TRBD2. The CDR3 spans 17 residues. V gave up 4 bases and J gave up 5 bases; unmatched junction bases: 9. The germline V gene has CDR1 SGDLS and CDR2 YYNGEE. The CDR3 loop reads CASSTTRTSGITGELFF. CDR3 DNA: TGTGCCAGCAGCACTACTCGGACTAGCGGGATTACCGGGGAGCTGTTTTTT.

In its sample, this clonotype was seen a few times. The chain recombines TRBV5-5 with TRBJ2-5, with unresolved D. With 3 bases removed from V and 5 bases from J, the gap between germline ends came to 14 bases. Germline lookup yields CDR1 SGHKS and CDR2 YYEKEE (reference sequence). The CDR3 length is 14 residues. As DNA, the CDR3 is TGTGCCAGCAGCTCCGGGTCCGCGCTGGAGACCCAGTACTTC. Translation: CASSSGSALETQYF.

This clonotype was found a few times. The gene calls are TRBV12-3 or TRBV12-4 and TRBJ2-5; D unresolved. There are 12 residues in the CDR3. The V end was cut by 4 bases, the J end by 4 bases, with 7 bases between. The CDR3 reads CASSSFPETQYF. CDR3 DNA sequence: TGTGCCAGCAGTTCATTCCCAGAGACCCAGTACTTC.

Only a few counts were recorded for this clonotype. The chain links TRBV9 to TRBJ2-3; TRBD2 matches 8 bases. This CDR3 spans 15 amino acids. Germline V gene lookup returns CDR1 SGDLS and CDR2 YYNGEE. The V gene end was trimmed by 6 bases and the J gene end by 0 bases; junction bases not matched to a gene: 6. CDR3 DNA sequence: TGTGCCAGCAAAGGCGGGGGGACTAGCACAGATACGCAGTATTTT. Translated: CASKGGGTSTDTQYF. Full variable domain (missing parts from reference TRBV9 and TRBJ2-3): DSGVTQTPKHLITATGQRVTLRCSPRSGDLSVYWYQQSLDQGLQFLIQYYNGEERAKGNILERFSAQQFPDLHSELNLSSLELGDSALYFCASKGGGTSTDTQYFGPGTRLTVL.

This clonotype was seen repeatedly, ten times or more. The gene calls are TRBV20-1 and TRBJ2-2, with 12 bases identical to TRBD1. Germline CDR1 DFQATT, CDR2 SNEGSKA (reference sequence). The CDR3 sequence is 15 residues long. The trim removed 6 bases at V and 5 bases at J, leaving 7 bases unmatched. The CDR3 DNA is TGCAGTGCCCTTAAGGGACAGGGGGCGACCGGGGAGCTGTTTTTT. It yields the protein CSALKGQGATGELFF.

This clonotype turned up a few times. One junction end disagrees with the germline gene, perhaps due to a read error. CDR3 DNA: TGTGCCAGCAGTACGACAGGCGGTGGACGGCTGTTTTTT. Translating it yields CASSTTGGGRLFF. This rearrangement joins TRBV19 to TRBJ1-4; weak D call: TRBD1 (6 bases). This CDR3 region has 13 residues. Germline-derived CDR1 and CDR2 are LNHDA and SQIVND (reference sequence).

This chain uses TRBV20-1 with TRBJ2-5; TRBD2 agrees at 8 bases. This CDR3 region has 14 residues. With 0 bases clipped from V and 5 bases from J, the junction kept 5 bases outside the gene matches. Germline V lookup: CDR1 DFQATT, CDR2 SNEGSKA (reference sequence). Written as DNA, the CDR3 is TGCAGTGCTAGAGACCCAGCGGGAGTGGAGACCCAGTACTTC. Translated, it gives CSARDPAGVETQYF.

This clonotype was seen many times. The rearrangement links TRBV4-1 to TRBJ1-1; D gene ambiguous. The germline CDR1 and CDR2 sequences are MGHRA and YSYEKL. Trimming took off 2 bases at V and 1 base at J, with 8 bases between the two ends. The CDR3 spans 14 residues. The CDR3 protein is CASSQPQQNTEAFF. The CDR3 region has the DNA TGCGCCAGCAGCCAACCACAGCAGAACACTGAAGCTTTCTTT.

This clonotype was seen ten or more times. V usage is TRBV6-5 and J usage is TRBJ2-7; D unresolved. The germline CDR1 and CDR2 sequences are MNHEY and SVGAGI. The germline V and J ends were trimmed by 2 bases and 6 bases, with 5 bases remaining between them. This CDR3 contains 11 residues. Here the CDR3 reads CASSYGGEQYF. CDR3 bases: TGTGCCAGCAGTTACGGTGGCGAGCAGTACTTC.